The sequence of this T cell receptor (beta chain) was determined in a study of cytomegalovirus exposure and HLA in healthy donors. Study-level points and caveats: There was a cluster of highly shared sequence variants that was likely a sequencing artifact. Overall, 164 TCR beta chains were annotated as cytomegalovirus-associated. Information on immune exposure was restricted to one variable (CMV serostatus).

Trimming stripped 0 bases from V and 5 bases from J, with 13 bases between. Germline CDR1 is MNHEY and CDR2 is SVGAGI. The CDR3 totals 15 residues. About this clone itself: Its matching antigen is unknown.

Researchers ran the PCR with 60 Vbeta and 13 Jbeta primers. Sequencing used immunoSEQ multiplex PCR; TCRdb keeps in-frame clones, though not all of them. The sample includes roughly 140,000 clones, roughly 79% of them seen just once. The source of this sequence is a woman in her twenties or thirties in good health and CMV-seronegative. This chain uses TRBV6-5 with TRBJ1-1; possibly TRBD1 for D (5 bases). The sequenced sample consisted of PBMCs. The CDR3 coding sequence is TGTGCCAGCAGTTACTCGACTCAGGGAAGAACTGAAGCTTTCTTT. This encodes CASSYSTQGRTEAFF.